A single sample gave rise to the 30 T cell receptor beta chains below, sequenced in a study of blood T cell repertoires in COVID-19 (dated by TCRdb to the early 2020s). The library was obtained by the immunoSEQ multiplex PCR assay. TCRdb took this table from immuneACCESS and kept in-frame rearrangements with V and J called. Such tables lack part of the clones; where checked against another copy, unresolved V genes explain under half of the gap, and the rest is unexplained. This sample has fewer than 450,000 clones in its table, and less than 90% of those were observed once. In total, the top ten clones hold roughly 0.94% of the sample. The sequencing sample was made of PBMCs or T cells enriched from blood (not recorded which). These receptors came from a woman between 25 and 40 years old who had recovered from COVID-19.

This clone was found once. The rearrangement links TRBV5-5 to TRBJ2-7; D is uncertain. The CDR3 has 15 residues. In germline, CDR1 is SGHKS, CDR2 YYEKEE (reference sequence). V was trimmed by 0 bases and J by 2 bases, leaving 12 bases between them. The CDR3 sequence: CASSLDIGNPYEQYF. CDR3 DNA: TGTGCCAGCAGCTTGGATATTGGCAATCCCTACGAGCAGTACTTC.

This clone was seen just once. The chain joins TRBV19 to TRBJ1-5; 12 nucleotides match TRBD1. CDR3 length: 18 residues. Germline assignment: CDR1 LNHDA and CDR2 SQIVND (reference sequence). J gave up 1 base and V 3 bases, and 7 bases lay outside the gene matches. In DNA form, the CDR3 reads TGTGCCAGTAGTATTTTGATGGGACAGGGGGCGAGCAATCAGCCCCAGCATTTT. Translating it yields CASSILMGQGASNQPQHF.

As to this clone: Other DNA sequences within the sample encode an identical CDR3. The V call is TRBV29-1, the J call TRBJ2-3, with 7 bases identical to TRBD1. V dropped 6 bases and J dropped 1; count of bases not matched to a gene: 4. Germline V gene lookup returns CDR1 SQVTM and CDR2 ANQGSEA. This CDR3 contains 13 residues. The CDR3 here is CSVDDRGTDTQYF. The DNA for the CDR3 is TGCAGCGTGGATGACAGGGGCACAGATACGCAGTATTTT.

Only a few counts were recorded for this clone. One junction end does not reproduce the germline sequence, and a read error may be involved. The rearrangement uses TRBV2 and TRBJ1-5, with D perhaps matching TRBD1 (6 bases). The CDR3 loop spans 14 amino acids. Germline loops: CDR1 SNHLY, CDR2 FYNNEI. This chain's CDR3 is CASSPTGQTQSQHF. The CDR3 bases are TGTGCCAGCAGTCCGACAGGTCAGACTCAGTCCCAGCATTTT.

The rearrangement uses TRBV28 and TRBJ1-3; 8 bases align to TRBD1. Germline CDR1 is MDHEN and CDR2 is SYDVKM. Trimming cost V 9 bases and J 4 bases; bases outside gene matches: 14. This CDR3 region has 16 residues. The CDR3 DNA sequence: TGTGCCAGTCAGGGGTTTGGACAGGGAGGCGGAAACACCATATATTTT. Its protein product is CASQGFGQGGGNTIYF.

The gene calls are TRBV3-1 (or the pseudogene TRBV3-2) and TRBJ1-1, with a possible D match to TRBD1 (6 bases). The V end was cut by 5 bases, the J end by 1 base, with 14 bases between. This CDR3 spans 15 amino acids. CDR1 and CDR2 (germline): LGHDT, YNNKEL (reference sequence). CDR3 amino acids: CASSSRARGNTEAFF. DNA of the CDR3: TGTGCCAGCAGCTCCCGGGCCAGGGGGAACACTGAAGCTTTCTTT.

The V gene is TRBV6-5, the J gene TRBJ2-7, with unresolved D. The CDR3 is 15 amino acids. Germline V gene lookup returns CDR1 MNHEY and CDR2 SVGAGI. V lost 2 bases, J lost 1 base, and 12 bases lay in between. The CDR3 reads CASSYAVFGSYEQYF. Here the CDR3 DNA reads TGTGCCAGCAGTTACGCGGTATTCGGGTCCTACGAGCAGTACTTC.

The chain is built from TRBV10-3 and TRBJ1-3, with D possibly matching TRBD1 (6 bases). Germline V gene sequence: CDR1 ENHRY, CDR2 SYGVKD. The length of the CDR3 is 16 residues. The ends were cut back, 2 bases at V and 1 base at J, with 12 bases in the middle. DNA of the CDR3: TGTGCCATCAGTGAGCCCAGGGGAGGGTCTGGAAACACCATATATTTT. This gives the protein CAISEPRGGSGNTIYF.

DNA of the CDR3: TGTGCCAGCAGCTTGGGGACTTATGGCTACACCTTC. Its protein is CASSLGTYGYTF. The V gene is TRBV5-6, the J gene TRBJ1-2; D unresolved. The CDR3 is 12 residues long. The V and J ends lost 0 bases and 5 bases respectively, with 5 bases between them. Germline V gives CDR1 SGHDT, CDR2 YYEEEE.

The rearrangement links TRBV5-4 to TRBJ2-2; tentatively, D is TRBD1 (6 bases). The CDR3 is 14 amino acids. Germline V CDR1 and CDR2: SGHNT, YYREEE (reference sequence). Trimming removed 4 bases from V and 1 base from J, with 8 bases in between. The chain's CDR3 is CASSPQGNTGELFF. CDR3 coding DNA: TGTGCCAGCAGCCCACAGGGGAACACCGGGGAGCTGTTTTTT.

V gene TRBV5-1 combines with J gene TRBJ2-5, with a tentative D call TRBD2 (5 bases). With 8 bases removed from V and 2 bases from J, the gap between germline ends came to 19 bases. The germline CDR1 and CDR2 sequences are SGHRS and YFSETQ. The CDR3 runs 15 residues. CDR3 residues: CASSGSLGIQETQYF. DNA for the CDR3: TGCGCCAGTTCGGGGTCCCTCGGCATTCAAGAGACCCAGTACTTC. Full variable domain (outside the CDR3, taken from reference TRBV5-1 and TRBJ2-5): KAGVTQTPRYLIKTRGQQVTLSCSPISGHRSVSWYQQTPGQGLQFLFEYFSETQRNKGNFPGRFSGRQFSNSRSEMNVSTLELGDSALYLCASSGSLGIQETQYFGPGTRLLVL.

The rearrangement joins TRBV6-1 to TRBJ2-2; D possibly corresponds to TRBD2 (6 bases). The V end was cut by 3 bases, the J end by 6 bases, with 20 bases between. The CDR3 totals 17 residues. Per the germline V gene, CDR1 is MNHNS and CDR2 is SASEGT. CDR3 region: CASSDRKLRRVPGELFF. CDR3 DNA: TGTGCCAGCAGTGACCGTAAGCTCAGGAGGGTTCCCGGGGAGCTGTTTTTT.

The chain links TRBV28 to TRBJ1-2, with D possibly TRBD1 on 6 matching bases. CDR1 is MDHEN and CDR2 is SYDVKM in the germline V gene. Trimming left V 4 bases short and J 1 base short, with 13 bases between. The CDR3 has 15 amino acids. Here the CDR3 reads CASSSRDIYNYGYTF. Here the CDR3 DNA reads TGTGCCAGCAGTTCCCGGGACATATATAACTATGGCTACACCTTC.

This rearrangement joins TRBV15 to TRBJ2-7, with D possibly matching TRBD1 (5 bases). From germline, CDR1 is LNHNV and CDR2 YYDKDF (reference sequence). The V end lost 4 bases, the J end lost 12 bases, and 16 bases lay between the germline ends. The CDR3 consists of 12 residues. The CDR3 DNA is TGTGCCACCAGCACGGGTGGGGCAAGGCGGTACTTC. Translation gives CATSTGGARRYF.

CDR3 sequence reads: CASSQEVSLGLADVYGTQYF. Here the CDR3 DNA reads TGTGCCAGCAGCCAAGAGGTCTCTTTGGGACTAGCAGATGTTTATGGGACCCAGTACTTC. V usage is TRBV3-1 (or the pseudogene TRBV3-2) and J usage is TRBJ2-5; TRBD2 agrees at 9 bases. With V trimmed by 0 bases and J by 7 bases, 21 bases remained unmatched. The CDR3 consists of 20 residues. From germline, CDR1 is LGHDT and CDR2 YNNKEL (reference sequence).

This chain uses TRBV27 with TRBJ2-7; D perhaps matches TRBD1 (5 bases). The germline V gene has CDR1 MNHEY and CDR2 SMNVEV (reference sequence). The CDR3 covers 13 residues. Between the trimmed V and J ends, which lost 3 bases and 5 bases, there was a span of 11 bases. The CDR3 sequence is CASSFARAHEQYF. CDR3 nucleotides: TGTGCCAGCAGTTTCGCCAGGGCCCACGAGCAGTACTTC.

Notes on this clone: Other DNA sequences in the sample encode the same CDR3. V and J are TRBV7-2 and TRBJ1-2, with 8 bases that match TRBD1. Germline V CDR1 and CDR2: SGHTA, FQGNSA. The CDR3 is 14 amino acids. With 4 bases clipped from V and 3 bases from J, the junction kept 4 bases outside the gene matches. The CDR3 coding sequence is TGTGCCAGCAGCTCCCTGACAGGGGACTATGGCTACACCTTC. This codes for CASSSLTGDYGYTF. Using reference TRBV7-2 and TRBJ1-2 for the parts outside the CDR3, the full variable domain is GAGVSQSPSNKVTEKGKDVELRCDPISGHTALYWYRQSLGQGLEFLIYFQGNSAPDKSGLPSDRFSAERTGGSVSTLTIQRTQQEDSAVYLCASSSLTGDYGYTFGSGTRLTVV.

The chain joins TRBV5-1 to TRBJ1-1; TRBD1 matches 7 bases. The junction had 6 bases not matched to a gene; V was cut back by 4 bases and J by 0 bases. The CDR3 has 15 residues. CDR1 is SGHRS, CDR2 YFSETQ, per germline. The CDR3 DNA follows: TGCGCCAGCAGCCCACTGACAGGGTTGAACACTGAAGCTTTCTTT. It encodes CASSPLTGLNTEAFF.

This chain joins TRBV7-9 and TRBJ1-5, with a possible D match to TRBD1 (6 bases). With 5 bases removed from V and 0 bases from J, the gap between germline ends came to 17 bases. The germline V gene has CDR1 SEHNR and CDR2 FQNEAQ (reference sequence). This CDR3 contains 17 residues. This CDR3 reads CASSLGQGTYSNQPQHF. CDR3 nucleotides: TGTGCCAGCAGCCTAGGGCAGGGGACCTATAGCAATCAGCCCCAGCATTTT.

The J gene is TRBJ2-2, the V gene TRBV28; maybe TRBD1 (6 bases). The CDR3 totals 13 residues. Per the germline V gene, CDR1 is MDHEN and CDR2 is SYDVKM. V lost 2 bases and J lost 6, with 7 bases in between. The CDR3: CASSLEGAGELFF. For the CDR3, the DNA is TGTGCCAGCAGTTTAGAGGGGGCCGGGGAGCTGTTTTTT.

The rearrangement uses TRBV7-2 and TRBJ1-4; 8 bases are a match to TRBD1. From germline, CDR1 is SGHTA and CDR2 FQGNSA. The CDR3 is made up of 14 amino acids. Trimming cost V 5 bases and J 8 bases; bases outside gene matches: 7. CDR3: CASSPRQGTEKLFF. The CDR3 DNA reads TGTGCCAGCAGCCCCAGACAGGGGACAGAAAAACTGTTTTTT.

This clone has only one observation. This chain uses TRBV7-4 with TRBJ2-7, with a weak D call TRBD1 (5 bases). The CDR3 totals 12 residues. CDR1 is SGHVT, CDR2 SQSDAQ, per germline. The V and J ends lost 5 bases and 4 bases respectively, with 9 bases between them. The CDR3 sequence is CASSKQEYEQYF. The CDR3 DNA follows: TGTGCCAGCAGCAAACAGGAGTACGAGCAGTACTTC.

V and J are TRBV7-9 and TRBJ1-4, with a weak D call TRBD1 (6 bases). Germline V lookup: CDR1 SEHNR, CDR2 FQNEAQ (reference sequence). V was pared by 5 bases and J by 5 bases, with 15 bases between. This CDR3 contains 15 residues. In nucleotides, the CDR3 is TGTGCCAGCAGCCCCGCGGACAGTGGGAATGAAAAACTGTTTTTT. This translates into CASSPADSGNEKLFF.

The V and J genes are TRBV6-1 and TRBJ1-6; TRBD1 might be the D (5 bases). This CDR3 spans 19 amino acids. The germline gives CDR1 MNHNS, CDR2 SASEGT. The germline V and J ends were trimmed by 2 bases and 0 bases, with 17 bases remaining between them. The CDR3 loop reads CASSELGGPQSSYNSPLHF. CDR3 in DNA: TGTGCCAGCAGTGAACTGGGGGGACCCCAAAGCTCCTATAATTCACCCCTCCACTTT.

For the CDR3, the DNA is TGTGCCAGTAGTCTCAGGGGTATCTCTGGAAACACCATATATTTT. Translating gives CASSLRGISGNTIYF. V usage is TRBV19 and J usage is TRBJ1-3, with D possibly TRBD1 on 6 matching bases. Trimming cost V 5 bases and J 0 bases, with 11 bases left between them. The CDR3 contains 15 residues. Germline CDR1 LNHDA, CDR2 SQIVND (reference sequence).

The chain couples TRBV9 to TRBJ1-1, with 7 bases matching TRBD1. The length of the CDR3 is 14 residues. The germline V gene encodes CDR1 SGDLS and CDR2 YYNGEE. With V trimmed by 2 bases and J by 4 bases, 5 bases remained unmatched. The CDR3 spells CASSVTYRGTEAFF. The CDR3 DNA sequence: TGTGCCAGCAGCGTTACTTACAGGGGCACTGAAGCTTTCTTT.

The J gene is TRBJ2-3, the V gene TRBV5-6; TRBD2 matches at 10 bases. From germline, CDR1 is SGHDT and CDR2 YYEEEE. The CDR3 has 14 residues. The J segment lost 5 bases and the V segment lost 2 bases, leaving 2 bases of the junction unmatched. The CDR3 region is CASSLGTSVDTQYF. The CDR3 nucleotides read TGTGCCAGCAGCTTAGGGACTAGCGTAGATACGCAGTATTTT.

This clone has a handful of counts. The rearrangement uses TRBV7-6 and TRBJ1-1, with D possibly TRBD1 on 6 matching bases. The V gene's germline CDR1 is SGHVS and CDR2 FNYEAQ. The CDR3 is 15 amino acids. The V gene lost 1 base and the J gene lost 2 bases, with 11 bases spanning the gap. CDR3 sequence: CASSLGDTANTEAFF. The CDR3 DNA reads TGTGCCAGCAGCTTAGGGGACACAGCTAACACTGAAGCTTTCTTT.

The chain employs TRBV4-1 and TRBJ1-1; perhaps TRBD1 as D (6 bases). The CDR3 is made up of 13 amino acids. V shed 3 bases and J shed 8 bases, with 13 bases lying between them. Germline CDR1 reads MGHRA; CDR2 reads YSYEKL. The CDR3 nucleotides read TGCGCCAGCAGCCAGAGAACAGGGCAGGAAGCTTTCTTT. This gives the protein CASSQRTGQEAFF.

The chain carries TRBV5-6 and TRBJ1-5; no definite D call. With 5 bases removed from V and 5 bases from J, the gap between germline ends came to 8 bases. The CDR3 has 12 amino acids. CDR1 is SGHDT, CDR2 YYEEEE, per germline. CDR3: CASRYRDQPQHF. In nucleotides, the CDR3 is TGTGCCAGCAGATATAGAGATCAGCCCCAGCATTTT. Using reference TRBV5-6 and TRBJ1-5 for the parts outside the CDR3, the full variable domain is DAGVTQSPTHLIKTRGQQVTLRCSPKSGHDTVSWYQQALGQGPQFIFQYYEEEERQRGNFPDRFSGHQFPNYSSELNVNALLLGDSALYLCASRYRDQPQHFGDGTRLSIL.